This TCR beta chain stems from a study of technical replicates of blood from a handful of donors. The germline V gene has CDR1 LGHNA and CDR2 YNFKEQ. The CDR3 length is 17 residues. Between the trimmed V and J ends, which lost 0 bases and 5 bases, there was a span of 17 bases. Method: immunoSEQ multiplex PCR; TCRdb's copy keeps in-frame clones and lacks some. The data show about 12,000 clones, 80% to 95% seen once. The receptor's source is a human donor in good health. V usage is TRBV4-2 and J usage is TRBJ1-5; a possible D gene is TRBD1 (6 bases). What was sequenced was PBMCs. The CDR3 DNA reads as TGTGCCAGCAGCCAAGATAATACAGGGCACCTGGATCAGCCCCAGCATTTT. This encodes CASSQDNTGHLDQPQHF.